Presented here are 19 T cell receptor beta chains from one specimen sequenced in a study of Graves' ophthalmopathy and Graves' hyperthyroidism. The TCR beta CDR3 regions underwent amplification from RNA transcripts. The first-round RT-PCR employed HTBI primers together with the Qiagen OneStep RT-PCR kit. A multiplex PCR was then performed as the second round. TCRdb independently ran MiXCR on the multiplex PCR reads; one entry per CDR3 protein. The sample yields fewer than 650,000 distinct CDR3 sequences, 22% seen once. What was sequenced was peripheral blood. Source of these receptors: a young woman with stable Graves' hyperthyroidism. Some clones in this sample may be carry-over from other donors' samples.

This clonotype was counted ten times or more. The J gene is TRBJ1-2, the V gene TRBV5-6; D is possibly TRBD1 (5 bases). CDR1 and CDR2 (germline): SGHDT, YYEEEE. The CDR3 runs 14 residues. The V end lost 0 bases, the J end lost 7 bases, and 13 bases lay between the germline ends. DNA of the CDR3: TGTGCCAGCAGCTTGGTAATTGGGGCCGCTGGCTACACCTTC. Its protein product is CASSLVIGAAGYTF.

The chain employs TRBV12-3 or TRBV12-4 and TRBJ2-7, with D hard to call. The V and J ends lost 2 bases and 0 bases respectively, with 5 bases between them. This CDR3 is 13 amino acids long. CDR3 nucleotide sequence: TGTGCCAGCAGTTTACCCAACTCCTACGAGCAGTACTTC. This sequence encodes CASSLPNSYEQYF.

This clonotype was detected many times. The V and J genes are TRBV20-1 and TRBJ1-1; D unresolved. This CDR3 comprises 13 residues. The V gene lost 6 bases and the J gene lost 0 bases, with 11 bases spanning the gap. Germline V lookup: CDR1 DFQATT, CDR2 SNEGSKA (reference sequence). The CDR3 loop reads CSARLTMNTEAFF. The DNA for the CDR3 is TGCAGTGCCCGTCTTACCATGAACACTGAAGCTTTCTTT.

This clonotype showed up many times. V usage is TRBV11-2 and J usage is TRBJ1-1; D might be TRBD1 (5 bases). The CDR3 consists of 14 residues. From germline, CDR1 is SGHAT and CDR2 FQNNGV. Trimming left V 2 bases short and J 5 bases short, with 12 bases between. CDR3 residues: CASSLRVWGTEAFF. CDR3 coding DNA: TGTGCCAGCAGCTTACGGGTTTGGGGGACTGAAGCTTTCTTT.

This clonotype has ten or more counts. This rearrangement joins TRBV28 to TRBJ1-6; D is uncertain. The CDR3 spans 16 residues. The germline V gene encodes CDR1 MDHEN and CDR2 SYDVKM. Trimming pared 5 bases from V and 8 bases from J, leaving 19 bases between. CDR3 region: CASSRPFVHRDSPLHF. The CDR3 nucleotides are TGTGCCAGCAGTCGTCCTTTCGTCCATAGGGATTCACCCCTCCACTTT.

The sample holds many counts of this clonotype. The chain joins TRBV2 to TRBJ1-5, with a weak D call TRBD1 (6 bases). The CDR3 is 16 amino acids. Trimming removed 6 bases at V and 7 bases at J, with 22 bases between. CDR1 SNHLY and CDR2 FYNNEI come from the germline V gene. CDR3 amino acids: CASSEILTGSGQPQHF. The CDR3 DNA is TGTGCCAGCAGCGAAATACTCACAGGGTCGGGACAGCCCCAGCATTTT.

This clonotype was seen only a few times. The rearrangement uses TRBV11-2 and TRBJ2-5, with TRBD2 identical over 12 bases. The CDR3 runs to 17 residues. Trimming removed 3 bases from V and 5 bases from J; junction bases left unmatched: 10. Germline V gene sequence: CDR1 SGHAT, CDR2 FQNNGV. The CDR3 reads CASSLGLAGFLLETQYF. The CDR3 bases are TGTGCCAGCAGCTTGGGACTAGCGGGTTTCCTACTTGAGACCCAGTACTTC.

The chain joins TRBV18 to TRBJ2-5; D possibly matches TRBD1 or TRBD2 (5 bases each). This CDR3 comprises 14 residues. The germline V gene has CDR1 KGHSH and CDR2 LQKENI. Between the trimmed V and J ends, which lost 2 bases and 4 bases, there was a span of 11 bases. CDR3 protein: CASSPETGGETQYF. DNA of the CDR3: TGTGCCAGCTCACCAGAGACTGGGGGAGAGACCCAGTACTTC. Variable domain in full (rest from reference TRBV18 and TRBJ2-5): NAGVMQNPRHLVRRRGQEARLRCSPMKGHSHVYWYRQLPEEGLKFMVYLQKENIIDESGMPKERFSAEFPKEGPSILRIQQVVRGDSAAYFCASSPETGGETQYFGPGTRLLVL.

This clonotype was observed many times. In nucleotides, the CDR3 is TGTGCCAGCAGCTCCGCCCCCGGGACCACGAAGAGATTAGATAACTATGGCTACACCTTC. This gives the protein CASSSAPGTTKRLDNYGYTF. J is TRBJ1-2 and V is TRBV7-1, with D maybe TRBD1 (5 bases). TRBV7-1 is given ORF status, its function remaining uncertain. Trimming removed 3 bases at V and 1 base at J, with 27 bases between. The CDR3 length is 20 residues.

This clonotype was observed a handful of times. This sequence joins TRBV12-3 or TRBV12-4 and TRBJ2-5, with a weak D call TRBD1 (5 bases). This CDR3 region has 13 residues. V was trimmed by 6 bases and J by 5 bases, leaving 13 bases between them. CDR3 sequence (DNA): TGTGCCAGCAGGTTGGGGCAGAAGGAGACCCAGTACTTC. This gives the protein CASRLGQKETQYF.

This clonotype appeared many times. The V call is TRBV12-3 or TRBV12-4, the J call TRBJ2-7; D is ambiguous. Trimming pared 6 bases from V and 3 bases from J, leaving 9 bases between. The CDR3 spans 12 residues. The CDR3 sequence is CASRYGFYEQYF. Written as DNA, the CDR3 is TGTGCCAGCAGGTATGGTTTCTACGAGCAGTACTTC.

This chain connects TRBV20-1 to TRBJ2-6; D may correspond to TRBD1 or TRBD2 (5 bases each). CDR1 is DFQATT, CDR2 SNEGSKA, per germline (reference sequence). CDR3 size: 14 residues. Trimming cost V 5 bases and J 6 bases, with 14 bases left between them. The CDR3 nucleotides are TGCAGTGCTCCCCTGGGTGGGACGGCCAACGTCCTGACTTTC. Protein product: CSAPLGGTANVLTF.

This clonotype was recorded many times. At one end the junction does not follow the germline gene, possibly because of a read error. The chain combines TRBV9 with TRBJ2-7; TRBD1 aligns across 7 bases. The CDR3 loop spans 17 amino acids. In germline, CDR1 is SGDLS, CDR2 YYNGEE. CDR3 protein: CASSVGGWDRPRNEQYF. In nucleotides, the CDR3 is TGCGCCAGCAGCGTAGGGGGATGGGACAGACCTCGGAACGAGCAGTACTTC.

This clonotype came up many times. The chain uses TRBV12-3 or TRBV12-4 and TRBJ2-7; D is ambiguous. The CDR3 has 12 residues. The germline V and J ends were trimmed by 3 bases and 1 base, with 4 bases remaining between them. CDR3 sequence: CASSLGSYEQYF. The CDR3 DNA reads as TGTGCCAGCAGTTTGGGTTCCTACGAGCAGTACTTC.

This clonotype showed up many times. The chain combines TRBV12-3 or TRBV12-4 with TRBJ1-1, with D uncertain. V shed 2 bases and J shed 5 bases, with 12 bases lying between them. The CDR3 runs 14 residues. The CDR3 loop is CASSLSNVETEAFF. The CDR3 DNA reads TGTGCCAGCAGTTTAAGTAACGTAGAGACTGAAGCTTTCTTT.

This chain joins TRBV6-2 or TRBV6-3 and TRBJ1-6, with unresolved D. Germline CDR1 is MNHEY and CDR2 is SVGEGT. There are 14 residues in the CDR3. Trimming removed 5 bases at V and 10 bases at J, with 15 bases between. The CDR3 DNA reads TGTGCCAGCAGTCTTCTGCAAGAAGGGTCACCCCTCCACTTT. Its protein is CASSLLQEGSPLHF.

This clonotype was detected many times. The J gene is TRBJ1-5, the V gene TRBV12-3 or TRBV12-4; D is unresolved. The CDR3 runs to 15 residues. V dropped 3 bases and J dropped 6 bases, with 15 bases sitting between them. The CDR3 is CASSLTSSQSQPQHF. DNA for the CDR3: TGTGCCAGCAGTTTGACCTCCTCCCAAAGTCAGCCCCAGCATTTT.

This clonotype was counted at least ten times. V gene TRBV5-5 combines with J gene TRBJ2-7; possibly TRBD1 or TRBD2 for D (5 bases each). This CDR3 comprises 12 residues. The V end was cut by 1 base, the J end by 5 bases, with 7 bases between. CDR1 is SGHKS and CDR2 is YYEKEE in the germline V gene (reference sequence). In DNA form, the CDR3 reads TGTGCCAGCAGCTTGTGGGACCACGAGCAGTACTTC. Translating it yields CASSLWDHEQYF.

The rearrangement links TRBV5-1 to TRBJ1-2; D remains ambiguous. CDR3 length equals 15 residues. CDR1 is SGHRS, CDR2 YFSETQ, per germline. Trimming pared 5 bases from V and 8 bases from J, leaving 22 bases between. CDR3: CASSPRLGSARGYTF. For the CDR3, the DNA is TGCGCCAGCAGTCCCCGGCTCGGGAGTGCGCGCGGCTACACCTTC.